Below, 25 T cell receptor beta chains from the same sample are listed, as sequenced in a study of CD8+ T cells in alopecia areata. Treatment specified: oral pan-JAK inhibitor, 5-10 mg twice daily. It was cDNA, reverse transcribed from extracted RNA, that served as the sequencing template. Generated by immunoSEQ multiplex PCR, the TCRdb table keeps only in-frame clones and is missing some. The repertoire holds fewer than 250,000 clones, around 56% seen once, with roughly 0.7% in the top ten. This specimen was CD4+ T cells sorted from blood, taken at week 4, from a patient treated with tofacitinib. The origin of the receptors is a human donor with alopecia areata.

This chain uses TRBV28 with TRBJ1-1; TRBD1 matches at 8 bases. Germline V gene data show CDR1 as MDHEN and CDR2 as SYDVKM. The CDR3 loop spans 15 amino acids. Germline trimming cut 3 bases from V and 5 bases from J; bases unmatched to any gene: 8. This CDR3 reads CASSFTGQGQTEAFF. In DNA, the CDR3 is TGTGCCAGCAGTTTCACTGGACAGGGTCAAACTGAAGCTTTCTTT.

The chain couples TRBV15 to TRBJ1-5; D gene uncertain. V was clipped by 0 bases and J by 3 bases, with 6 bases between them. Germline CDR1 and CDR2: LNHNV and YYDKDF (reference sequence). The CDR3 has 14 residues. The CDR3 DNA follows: TGTGCCACCAGCAGAGAGGGCTACAATCAGCCCCAGCATTTT. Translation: CATSREGYNQPQHF.

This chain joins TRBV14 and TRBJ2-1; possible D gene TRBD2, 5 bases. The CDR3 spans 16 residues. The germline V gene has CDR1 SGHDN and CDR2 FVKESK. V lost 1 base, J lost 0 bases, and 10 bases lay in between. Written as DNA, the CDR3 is TGTGCCAGCAGCCAAGTCCAGCGGAGCTCCTACAATGAGCAGTTCTTC. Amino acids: CASSQVQRSSYNEQFF.

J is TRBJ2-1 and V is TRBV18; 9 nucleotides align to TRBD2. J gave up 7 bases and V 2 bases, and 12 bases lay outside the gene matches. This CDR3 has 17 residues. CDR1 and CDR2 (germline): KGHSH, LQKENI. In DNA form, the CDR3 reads TGTGCCAGCTCACCAAGAGTAGCGGGGGCAACCGGGAATGAGCAGTTCTTC. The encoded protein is CASSPRVAGATGNEQFF. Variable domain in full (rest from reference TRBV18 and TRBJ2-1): NAGVMQNPRHLVRRRGQEARLRCSPMKGHSHVYWYRQLPEEGLKFMVYLQKENIIDESGMPKERFSAEFPKEGPSILRIQQVVRGDSAAYFCASSPRVAGATGNEQFFGPGTRLTVL.

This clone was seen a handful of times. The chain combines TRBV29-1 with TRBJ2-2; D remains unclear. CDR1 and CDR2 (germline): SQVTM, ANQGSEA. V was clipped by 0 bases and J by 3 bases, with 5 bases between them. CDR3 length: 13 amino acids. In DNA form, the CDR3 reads TGCAGCGTTGAAGAGGGTTACACCGGGGAGCTGTTTTTT. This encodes CSVEEGYTGELFF.

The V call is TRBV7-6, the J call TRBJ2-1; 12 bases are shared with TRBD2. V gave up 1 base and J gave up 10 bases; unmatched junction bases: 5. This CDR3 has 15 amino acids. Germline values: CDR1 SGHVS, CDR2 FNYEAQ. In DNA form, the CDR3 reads TGTGCCAGCAGCTTAGGACTAGCGGGAGTGGCAGAGCAGTTCTTC. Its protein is CASSLGLAGVAEQFF.

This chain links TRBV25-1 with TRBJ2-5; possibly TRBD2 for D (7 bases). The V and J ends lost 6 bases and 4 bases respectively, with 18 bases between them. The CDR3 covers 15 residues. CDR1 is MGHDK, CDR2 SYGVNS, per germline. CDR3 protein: CASRDPPGGRETQYF. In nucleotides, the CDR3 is TGTGCCAGCAGGGACCCCCCGGGGGGCCGAGAGACCCAGTACTTC. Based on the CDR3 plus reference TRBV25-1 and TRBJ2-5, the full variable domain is EADIYQTPRYLVIGTGKKITLECSQTMGHDKMYWYQQDPGMELHLIHYSYGVNSTEKGDLSSESTVSRIRTEHFPLTLESARPSHTSQYLCASRDPPGGRETQYFGPGTRLLVL.

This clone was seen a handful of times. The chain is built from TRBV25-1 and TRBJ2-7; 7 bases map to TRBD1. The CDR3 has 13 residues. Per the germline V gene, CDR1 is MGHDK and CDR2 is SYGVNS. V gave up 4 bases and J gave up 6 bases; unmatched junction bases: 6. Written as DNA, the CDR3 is TGTGCCAGCAGTGTCAACCACAGGGGCGAGCAGTACTTC. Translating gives CASSVNHRGEQYF.

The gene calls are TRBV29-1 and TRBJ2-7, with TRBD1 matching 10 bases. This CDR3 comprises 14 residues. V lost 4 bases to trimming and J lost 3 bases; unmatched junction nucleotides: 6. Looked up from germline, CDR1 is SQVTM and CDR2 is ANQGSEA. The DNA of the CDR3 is TGCAGCGTTGTAACTGGGGACAGGGGCTACGAGCAGTACTTC. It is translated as CSVVTGDRGYEQYF.

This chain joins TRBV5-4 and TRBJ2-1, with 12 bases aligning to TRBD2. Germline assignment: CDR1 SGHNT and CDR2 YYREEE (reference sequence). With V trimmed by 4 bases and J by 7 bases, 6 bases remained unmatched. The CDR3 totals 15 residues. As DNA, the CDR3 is TGTGCCAGCAGCCCCCGGACTAGCGGGATAAATGAGCAGTTCTTC. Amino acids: CASSPRTSGINEQFF.

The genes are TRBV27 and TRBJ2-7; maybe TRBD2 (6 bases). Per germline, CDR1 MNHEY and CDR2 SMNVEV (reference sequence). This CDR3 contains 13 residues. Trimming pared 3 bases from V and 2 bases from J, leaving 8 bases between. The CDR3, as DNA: TGTGCCAGCAGTTTGCGGGGTCCCTACGAGCAGTACTTC. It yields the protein CASSLRGPYEQYF.

The CDR3, as DNA: TGTGCCAGCAGTTACCGGCGGGAACCCCAGCATTTT. Protein product: CASSYRREPQHF. The chain recombines TRBV6-6 with TRBJ1-5; D gene ambiguous. This CDR3 comprises 12 residues. V was cut by 2 bases and J by 10 bases, with 9 bases left in between. Germline loops: CDR1 MNHNY, CDR2 SVGAGI (reference sequence).

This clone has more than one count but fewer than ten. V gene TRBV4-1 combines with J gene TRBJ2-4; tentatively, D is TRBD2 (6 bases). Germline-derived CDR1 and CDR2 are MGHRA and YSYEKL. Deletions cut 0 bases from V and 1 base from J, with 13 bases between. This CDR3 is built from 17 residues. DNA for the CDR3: TGCGCCAGCAGCCAAGATACGGGAGAGGGTGCCAAAAACATTCAGTACTTC. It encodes CASSQDTGEGAKNIQYF.

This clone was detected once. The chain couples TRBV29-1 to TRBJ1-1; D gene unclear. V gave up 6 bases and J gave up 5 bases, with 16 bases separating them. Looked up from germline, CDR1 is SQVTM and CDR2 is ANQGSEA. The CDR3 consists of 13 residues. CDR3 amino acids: CSVRAFSGTEAFF. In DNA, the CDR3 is TGCAGCGTCCGGGCTTTCTCGGGAACTGAAGCTTTCTTT.

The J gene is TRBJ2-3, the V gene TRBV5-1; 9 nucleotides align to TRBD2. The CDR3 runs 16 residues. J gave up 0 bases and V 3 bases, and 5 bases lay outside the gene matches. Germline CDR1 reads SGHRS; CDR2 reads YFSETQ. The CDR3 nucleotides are TGCGCCAGCAGCTCCCTAGCGGGATTGAGCACAGATACGCAGTATTTT. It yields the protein CASSSLAGLSTDTQYF.

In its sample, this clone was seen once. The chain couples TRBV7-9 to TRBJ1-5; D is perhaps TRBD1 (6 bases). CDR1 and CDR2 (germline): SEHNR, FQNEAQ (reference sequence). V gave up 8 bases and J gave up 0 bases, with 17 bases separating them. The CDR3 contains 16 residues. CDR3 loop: CASGPGGANSNQPQHF. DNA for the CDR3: TGTGCCAGCGGACCTGGGGGGGCTAATAGCAATCAGCCCCAGCATTTT.

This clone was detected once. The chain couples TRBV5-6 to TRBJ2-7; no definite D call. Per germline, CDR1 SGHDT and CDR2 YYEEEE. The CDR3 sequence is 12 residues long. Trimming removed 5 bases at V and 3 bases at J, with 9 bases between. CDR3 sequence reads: CASSRTLYEQYF. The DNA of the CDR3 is TGTGCCAGCAGTCGTACACTCTACGAGCAGTACTTC.

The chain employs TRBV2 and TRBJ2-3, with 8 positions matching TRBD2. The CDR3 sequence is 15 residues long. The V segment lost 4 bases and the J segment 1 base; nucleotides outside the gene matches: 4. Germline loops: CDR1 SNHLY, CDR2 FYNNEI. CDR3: CASSVPAGGTDTQYF. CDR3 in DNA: TGTGCCAGCAGTGTCCCAGCGGGAGGCACAGATACGCAGTATTTT.

The CDR3 sequence is CATSRDRDNYGYTF. The CDR3, as DNA: TGTGCCACCAGCAGGGACAGGGATAACTATGGCTACACCTTC. The chain employs TRBV15 and TRBJ1-2, with 8 positions matching TRBD1. The CDR3 totals 14 residues. V lost 3 bases, J lost 1 base, and 1 base stayed unmatched. The germline V gene encodes CDR1 LNHNV and CDR2 YYDKDF (reference sequence).

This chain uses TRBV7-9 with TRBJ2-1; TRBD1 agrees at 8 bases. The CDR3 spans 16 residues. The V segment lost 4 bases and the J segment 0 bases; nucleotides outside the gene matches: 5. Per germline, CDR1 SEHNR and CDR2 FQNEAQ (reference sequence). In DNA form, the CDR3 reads TGTGCCAGCAGCTCCCCCACAGGGGGCTCCTACAATGAGCAGTTCTTC. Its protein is CASSSPTGGSYNEQFF.

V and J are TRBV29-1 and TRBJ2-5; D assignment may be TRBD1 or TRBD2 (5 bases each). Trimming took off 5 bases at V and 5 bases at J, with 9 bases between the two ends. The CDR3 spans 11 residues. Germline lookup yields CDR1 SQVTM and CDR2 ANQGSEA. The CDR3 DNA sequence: TGCAGCGTTCTAGAGGGGGAGACCCAGTACTTC. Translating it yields CSVLEGETQYF.

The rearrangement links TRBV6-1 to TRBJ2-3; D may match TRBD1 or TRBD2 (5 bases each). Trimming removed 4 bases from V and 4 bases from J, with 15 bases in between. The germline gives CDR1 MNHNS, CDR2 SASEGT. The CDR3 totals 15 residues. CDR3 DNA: TGTGCCAGCAGTGTCCAGGTCGGGACCTCAGATACGCAGTATTTT. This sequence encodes CASSVQVGTSDTQYF.

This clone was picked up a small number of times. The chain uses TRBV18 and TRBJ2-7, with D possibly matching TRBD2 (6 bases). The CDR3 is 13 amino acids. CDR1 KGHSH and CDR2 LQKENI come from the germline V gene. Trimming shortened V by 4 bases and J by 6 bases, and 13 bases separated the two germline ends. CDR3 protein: CASSRAGSGEQYF. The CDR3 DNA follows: TGTGCCAGCTCACGGGCGGGATCGGGCGAGCAGTACTTC.

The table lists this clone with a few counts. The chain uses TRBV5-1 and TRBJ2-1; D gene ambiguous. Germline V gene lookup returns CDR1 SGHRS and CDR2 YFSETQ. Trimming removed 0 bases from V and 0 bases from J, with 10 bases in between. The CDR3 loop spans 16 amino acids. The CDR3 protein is CASSLVAPSSYNEQFF. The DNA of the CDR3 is TGCGCCAGCAGCTTGGTAGCCCCTAGCTCCTACAATGAGCAGTTCTTC.

The CDR3 region has the DNA TGTGCCAGTGCATGGTCGTGGAACACTGAAGCTTTCTTT. Translating it yields CASAWSWNTEAFF. The J gene is TRBJ1-1, the V gene TRBV19; D is unresolved. CDR3 length: 13 amino acids. Germline-derived CDR1 and CDR2 are LNHDA and SQIVND (reference sequence). V was shortened by 8 bases and J by 1 base, with 11 bases between the two germline ends.